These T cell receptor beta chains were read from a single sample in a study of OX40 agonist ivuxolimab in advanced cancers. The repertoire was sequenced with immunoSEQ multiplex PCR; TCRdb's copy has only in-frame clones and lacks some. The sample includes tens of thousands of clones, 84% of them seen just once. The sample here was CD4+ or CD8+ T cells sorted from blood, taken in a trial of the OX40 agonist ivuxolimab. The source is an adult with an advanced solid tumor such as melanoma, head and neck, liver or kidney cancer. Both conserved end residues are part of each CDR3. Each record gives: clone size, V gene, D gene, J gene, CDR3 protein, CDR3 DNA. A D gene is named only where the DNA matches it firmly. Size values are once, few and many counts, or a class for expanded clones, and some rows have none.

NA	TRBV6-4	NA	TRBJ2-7	CATLGTYEQYF	TGTGCCACCCTAGGGACCTACGAGCAGTACTTC
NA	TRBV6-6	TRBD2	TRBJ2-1	CASRIGLAGVREQFF	TGTGCCAGCAGGATTGGACTAGCGGGAGTTCGGGAGCAGTTCTTC
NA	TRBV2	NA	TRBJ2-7	CASSAFEQYF	TGTGCCAGCAGTGCTTTCGAGCAGTACTTC
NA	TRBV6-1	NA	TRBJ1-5	CASTRVSNQPQHF	TGTGCCAGCACGCGAGTTAGCAATCAGCCCCAGCATTTT
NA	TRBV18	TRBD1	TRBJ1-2	CASSPSSTGLYGYTF	TGTGCCAGCTCACCCAGCTCGACAGGGCTCTATGGCTACACCTTC
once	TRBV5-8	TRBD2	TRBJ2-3	CASSRGGRMADTQYF	TGTGCCAGCAGTCGCGGCGGGAGGATGGCAGATACGCAGTATTTT
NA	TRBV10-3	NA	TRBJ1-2	CAISESEWGSPHYDYTF	TGTGCCATCAGTGAGTCGGAGTGGGGGTCCCCACACTATGACTACACCTTC
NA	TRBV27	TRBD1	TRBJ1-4	CASSLIGQGNEKLFF	TGTGCCAGCAGTTTAATAGGACAGGGGAATGAAAAACTGTTTTTT
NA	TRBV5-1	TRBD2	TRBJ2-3	CASHMTSGGSTDTQYF	TGCGCCAGCCATATGACTAGCGGGGGTAGCACAGATACGCAGTATTTT
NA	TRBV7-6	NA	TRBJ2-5	CASSSSTGETQYF	TGTGCCAGCAGCTCCTCCACGGGAGAGACCCAGTACTTC
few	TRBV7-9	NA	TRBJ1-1	CASSLTPSIFF	TGTGCCAGCAGCTTAACCCCAAGTATTTTCTTT
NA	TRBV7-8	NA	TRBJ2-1	CASSYRPGAGSSYNEQFF	TGTGCCAGCAGCTACCGCCCAGGGGCTGGTAGCTCCTACAATGAGCAGTTCTTC
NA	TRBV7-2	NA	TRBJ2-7	CASSLAAGYEQYF	TGTGCCAGCAGCTTAGCAGCAGGCTACGAGCAGTACTTC
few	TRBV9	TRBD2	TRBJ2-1	CASSSDGASGRAGYNEQFF	TGTGCCAGCAGCAGCGACGGGGCTAGCGGGAGGGCAGGGTACAATGAGCAGTTCTTC
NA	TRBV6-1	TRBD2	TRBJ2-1	CASSEALPRRAGADEQFF	TGTGCCAGCAGTGAAGCGTTACCCCGCCGAGCGGGAGCTGATGAGCAGTTCTTC
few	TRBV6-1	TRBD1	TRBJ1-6	CAAQYGTGESPLHF	TGTGCCGCCCAATATGGGACAGGGGAGTCACCCCTCCACTTT
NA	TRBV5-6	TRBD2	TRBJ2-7	CASSPGGAGRYEQYF	TGTGCCAGCAGCCCGGGTGGAGCGGGACGCTACGAGCAGTACTTC
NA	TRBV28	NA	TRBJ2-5	CASSFRRFHKETQYF	TGTGCCAGCAGTTTCCGGCGGTTCCATAAAGAGACCCAGTACTTC
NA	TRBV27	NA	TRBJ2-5	CASRTQGWETQYF	TGTGCCAGCAGGACCCAGGGGTGGGAGACCCAGTACTTC
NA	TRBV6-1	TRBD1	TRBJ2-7	CASSTPGQGREQYF	TGTGCCAGCAGTACTCCGGGACAGGGTCGCGAGCAGTACTTC
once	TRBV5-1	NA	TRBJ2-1	CASTEAGYEQFF	TGCGCCAGCACCGAGGCAGGCTATGAGCAGTTCTTC
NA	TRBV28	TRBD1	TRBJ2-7	CASSFTGAKTPEQYF	TGTGCCAGCAGTTTCACAGGGGCTAAGACCCCCGAGCAGTACTTC